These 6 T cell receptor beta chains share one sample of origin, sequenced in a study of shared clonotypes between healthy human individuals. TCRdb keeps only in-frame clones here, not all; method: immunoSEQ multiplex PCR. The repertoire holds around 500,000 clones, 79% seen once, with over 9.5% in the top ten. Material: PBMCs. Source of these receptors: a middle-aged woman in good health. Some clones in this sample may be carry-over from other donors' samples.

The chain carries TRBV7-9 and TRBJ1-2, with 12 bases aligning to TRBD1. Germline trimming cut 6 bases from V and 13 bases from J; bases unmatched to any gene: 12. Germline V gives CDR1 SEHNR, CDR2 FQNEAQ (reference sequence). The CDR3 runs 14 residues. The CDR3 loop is CASRAVGTGGQSTF. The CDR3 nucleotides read TGTGCCAGCAGGGCGGTAGGGACAGGGGGCCAGTCCACCTTC.

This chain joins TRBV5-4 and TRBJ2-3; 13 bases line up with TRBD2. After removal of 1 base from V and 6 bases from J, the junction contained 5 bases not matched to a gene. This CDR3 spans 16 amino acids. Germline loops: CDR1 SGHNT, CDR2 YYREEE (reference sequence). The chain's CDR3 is CASSLTSGRAGDTQYF. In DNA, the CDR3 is TGTGCCAGCAGCTTGACTAGCGGGAGGGCAGGGGATACGCAGTATTTT.

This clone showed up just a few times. The CDR3 spells CASSPRLGDYEQYF. For the CDR3, the DNA is TGTGCCAGCAGCCCCCGCCTCGGGGATTACGAGCAGTACTTC. The chain carries TRBV11-1 and TRBJ2-7; possibly TRBD2 for D (5 bases). Trimming shortened V by 5 bases and J by 4 bases, and 15 bases separated the two germline ends. Germline values: CDR1 SGHAT, CDR2 FQDESV (reference sequence). There are 14 residues in the CDR3.

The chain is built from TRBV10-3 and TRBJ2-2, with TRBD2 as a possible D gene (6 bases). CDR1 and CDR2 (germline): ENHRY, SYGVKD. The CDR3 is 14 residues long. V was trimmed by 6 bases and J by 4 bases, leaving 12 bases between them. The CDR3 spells CAISGRGSTGELFF. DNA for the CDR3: TGTGCCATCAGCGGGAGAGGATCCACCGGGGAGCTGTTTTTT.

In DNA, the CDR3 is TGTGCCAGCTCACCACCCTTGAGGGCGGCAGATACGCAGTATTTT. It translates to CASSPPLRAADTQYF. The chain combines TRBV18 with TRBJ2-3, with D perhaps TRBD2 (5 bases). The germline V gene encodes CDR1 KGHSH and CDR2 LQKENI. CDR3 length equals 15 residues. The germline V and J ends were trimmed by 0 bases and 4 bases, with 11 bases remaining between them.

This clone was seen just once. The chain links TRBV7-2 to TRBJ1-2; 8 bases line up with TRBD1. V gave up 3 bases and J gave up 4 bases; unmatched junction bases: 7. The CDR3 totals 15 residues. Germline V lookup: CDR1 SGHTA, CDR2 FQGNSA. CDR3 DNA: TGTGCCAGCAGCTTGCCCCTCGACAGGGGCTATGGCTACACCTTC. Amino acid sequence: CASSLPLDRGYGYTF.